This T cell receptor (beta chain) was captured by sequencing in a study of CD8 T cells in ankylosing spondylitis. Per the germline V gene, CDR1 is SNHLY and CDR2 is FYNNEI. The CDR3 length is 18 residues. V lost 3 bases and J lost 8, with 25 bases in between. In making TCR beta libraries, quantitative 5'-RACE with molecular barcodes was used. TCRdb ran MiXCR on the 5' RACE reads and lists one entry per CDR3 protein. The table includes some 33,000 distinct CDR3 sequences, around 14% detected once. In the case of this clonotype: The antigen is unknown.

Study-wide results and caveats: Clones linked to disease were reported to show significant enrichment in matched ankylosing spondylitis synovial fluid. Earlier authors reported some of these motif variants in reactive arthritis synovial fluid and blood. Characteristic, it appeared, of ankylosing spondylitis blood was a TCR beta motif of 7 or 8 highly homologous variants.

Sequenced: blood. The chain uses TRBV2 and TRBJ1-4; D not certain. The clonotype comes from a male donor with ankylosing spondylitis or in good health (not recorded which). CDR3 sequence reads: CASSDNVVSGSEKEKLFF. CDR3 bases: TGTGCCAGCAGTGATAACGTCGTAAGTGGGAGTGAAAAAGAAAAACTGTTTTTT.